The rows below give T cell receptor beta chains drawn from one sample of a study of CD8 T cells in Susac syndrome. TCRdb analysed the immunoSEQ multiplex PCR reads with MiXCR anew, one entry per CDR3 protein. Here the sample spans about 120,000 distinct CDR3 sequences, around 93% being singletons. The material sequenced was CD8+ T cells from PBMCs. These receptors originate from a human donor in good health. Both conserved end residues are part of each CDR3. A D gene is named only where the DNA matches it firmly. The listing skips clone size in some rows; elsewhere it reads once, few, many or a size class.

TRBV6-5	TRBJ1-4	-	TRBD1	TGTGCCAGCAGCTCAGGGGGAACTAATGAAAAACTGTTTTTT	CASSSGGTNEKLFF
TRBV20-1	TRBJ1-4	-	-	TGCAGTCCTGCCCAAGGGGGGGAAAATGAAAAACTGTTTTTT	CSPAQGGENEKLFF
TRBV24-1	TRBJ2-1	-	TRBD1	TGTGCCACCAGTGATTCATCTAACACAGGGGGCAAAGGTGCCGAGCAGTTCTTC	CATSDSSNTGGKGAEQFF
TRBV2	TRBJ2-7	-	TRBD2	TGTGCCAGCAGTGTGGGGACTAGCGGTCTCGAGCAGTACTTC	CASSVGTSGLEQYF
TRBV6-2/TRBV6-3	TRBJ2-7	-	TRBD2	TGTGCCAGCAGTTACTGGACTAGCGGGACCTACGAGCAGTACTTC	CASSYWTSGTYEQYF
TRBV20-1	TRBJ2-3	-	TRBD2	TGCAGTGCTAGCCCGGACTGGCGGGGGGTAGATACGCAGTATTTT	CSASPDWRGVDTQYF
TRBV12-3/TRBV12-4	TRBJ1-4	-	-	TGTGCCAGCAGTTCGCGGGTCGGTGAAAAACTGTTTTTT	CASSSRVGEKLFF
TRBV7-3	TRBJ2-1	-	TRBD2	TGTGCCAGCAGTTCTGACAGCGGGAGCCCTAGTAAGCAGTTCTTC	CASSSDSGSPSKQFF
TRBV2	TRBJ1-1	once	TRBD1	TGTGCCAGCAGGGTTCAACAGGGGGCAGGGACTGAAGCTTTCTTT	CASRVQQGAGTEAFF
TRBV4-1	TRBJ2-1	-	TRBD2	TGCGCCAGCAGCCAGACCGCGCAGCGGGGGGGGAGAAATGAGCAGTTCTTC	CASSQTAQRGGRNEQFF
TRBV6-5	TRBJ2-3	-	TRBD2	TGTGCCAGCAGTTACCCGTCTGGCGGGAGGGACCCAGATACGCAGTATTTT	CASSYPSGGRDPDTQYF
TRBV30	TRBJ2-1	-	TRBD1	TGTGCCTGGAGTCTTGGGACAGGAGACAATGAGCAGTTCTTC	CAWSLGTGDNEQFF
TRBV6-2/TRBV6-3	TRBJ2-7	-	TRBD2	TGTGCCAGCAGTTACGTGGCAGGGAGGGACGAGCAGTACTTC	CASSYVAGRDEQYF
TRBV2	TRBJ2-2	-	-	TGTGCCAGCAGGCCGACCCTACCGGGCACCGGGGAGCTGTTTTTT	CASRPTLPGTGELFF
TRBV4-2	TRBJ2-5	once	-	TGTGCCAGCAGCCAAGATAGGAGCTCGTCCGGGACCCAGTACTTC	CASSQDRSSSGTQYF
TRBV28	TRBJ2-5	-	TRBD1	TGTGCCAGCAGTGGACAGGGGCAAGAGACCCAGTACTTC	CASSGQGQETQYF
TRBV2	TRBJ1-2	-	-	TGTGCCAGCAGTGAAGCACAGGGCTTCTATGGCTACACCTTC	CASSEAQGFYGYTF
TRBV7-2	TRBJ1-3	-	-	TGTGCCAGCAGCAGCCGGCCCGACTCTGGAAACACCATATATTTT	CASSSRPDSGNTIYF
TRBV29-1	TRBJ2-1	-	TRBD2	TGCAGCGTGCGGGGAGGGTCCTACAATGAGCAGTTCTTC	CSVRGGSYNEQFF
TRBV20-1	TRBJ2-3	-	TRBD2	TGCAGTGTCACCCAGGGGACTAGAACAGATACGCAGTATTTT	CSVTQGTRTDTQYF
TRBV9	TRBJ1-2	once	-	TGTGCCAGCAGCGTAGCAGGGGTCGGGCGCGGCTACACCTTC	CASSVAGVGRGYTF
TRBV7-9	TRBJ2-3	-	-	TGTGCCAGCAGGCCACGGAGCACAGATACGCAGTATTTT	CASRPRSTDTQYF
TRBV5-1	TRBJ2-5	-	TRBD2	TGCGCCAGCAGCGTCCCAGGACTAGCGGGGCCATTATCCCAGTACTTC	CASSVPGLAGPLSQYF
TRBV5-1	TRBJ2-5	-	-	TGCGCCAGCAGCTTGGACAGGGTGGAGACCCAGTACTTC	CASSLDRVETQYF
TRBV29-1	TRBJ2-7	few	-	TGCAGCGTCGGGCCCCCGCACGAGCAGTACTTC	CSVGPPHEQYF
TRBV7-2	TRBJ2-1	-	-	TGTGCCAGCAGCTCCACTAGAAACTCCTACAATGAGCAGTTCTTC	CASSSTRNSYNEQFF
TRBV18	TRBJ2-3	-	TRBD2	TGTGCCAGCTCAGGGACTAGCGGAGATACGCAGTATTTT	CASSGTSGDTQYF
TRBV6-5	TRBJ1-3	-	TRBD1	TGTGCCAGCAGTTACTCGGACAGGAACTCTGGAAACACCATATATTTT	CASSYSDRNSGNTIYF
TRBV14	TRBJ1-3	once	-	TGTGCCAGCAGCCACCAGACAGGAACAGGAAACACCATATATTTT	CASSHQTGTGNTIYF
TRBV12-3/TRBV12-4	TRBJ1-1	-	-	TGTGCCAGCAGTTTAGCGGCGAGGGGTGGCACTGAAGCTTTCTTT	CASSLAARGGTEAFF
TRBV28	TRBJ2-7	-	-	TGTGCCAGCAGTTCAAGTTTGTCGGGGGACTCCTACGAGCAGTACTTC	CASSSSLSGDSYEQYF
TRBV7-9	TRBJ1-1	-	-	TGTGCCAGCACCGCACGGATAGGCGAAGCTTTCTTT	CASTARIGEAFF
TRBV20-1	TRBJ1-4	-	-	TGCAGTGCTAGAAAAGGGGCCGACGAAAAACTGTTTTTT	CSARKGADEKLFF
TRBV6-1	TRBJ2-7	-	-	TGTGCCAGCAGTGGGAAGGAGGACCGAGGGTTCTCCTACGAGCAGTACTTC	CASSGKEDRGFSYEQYF
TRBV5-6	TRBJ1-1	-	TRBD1	TGTGCCAGCAGCCAGGACAGGGGAATGTCGCACACTGAAGCTTTCTTT	CASSQDRGMSHTEAFF
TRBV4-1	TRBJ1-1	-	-	TGCGCCAGCAGCCAAGATTACGGCGGGGACACTGAAGCTTTCTTT	CASSQDYGGDTEAFF
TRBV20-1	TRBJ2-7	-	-	TGCAGTGCTCCTGACCGAGGAGGAGGATCCTACGAGCAGTACTTC	CSAPDRGGGSYEQYF
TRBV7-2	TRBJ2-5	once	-	TGTGCCAGCAGCTCACGTCCCCAAGAGACCCAGTACTTC	CASSSRPQETQYF
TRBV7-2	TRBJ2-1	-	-	TGTGCCAGCAGCTTAGATGTAGAGCCACAGTTCTTC	CASSLDVEPQFF
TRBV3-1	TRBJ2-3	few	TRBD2	TGTGCCAGCAGCCAAGGGGGGGGGACAGATACGCAGTATTTT	CASSQGGGTDTQYF
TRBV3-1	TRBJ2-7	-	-	TGTGCCAGCAGCCAAGAAGGGTTTGTGGCGCCGGTCTACGAGCAGTACTTC	CASSQEGFVAPVYEQYF
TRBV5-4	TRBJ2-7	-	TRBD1	TGTGCCAGCAGCTCTCAGACAGGGGGCTACGAGCAGTACTTC	CASSSQTGGYEQYF
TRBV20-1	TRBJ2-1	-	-	TGCAGTGCTAGAGATAGTAAGGAGAATGAGCAGTTCTTC	CSARDSKENEQFF
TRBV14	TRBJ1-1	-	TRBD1	TGTGCCAGCAGCCAAGAACCAGGGGGACTCACTGAAGCTTTCTTT	CASSQEPGGLTEAFF
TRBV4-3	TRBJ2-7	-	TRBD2	TGCGCCAGCAGCCTGGGACTAGCGGGGGGGCAGTACTTC	CASSLGLAGGQYF
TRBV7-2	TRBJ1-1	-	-	TGTGCCAGCAGCTTAGCGGCAGGGTACGGGGAAGCTTTCTTT	CASSLAAGYGEAFF
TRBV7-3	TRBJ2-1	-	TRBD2	TGTGCCAGCAGCACCCGGACTAGCGGGAGCTCCAATGAGCAGTTCTTC	CASSTRTSGSSNEQFF
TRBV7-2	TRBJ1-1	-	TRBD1	TGTGCCAGCAGCCCATTCACAGGGGGCACTGAAGCTTTCTTT	CASSPFTGGTEAFF
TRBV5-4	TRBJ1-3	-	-	TGTGCCAGCAGCTTAGGGGGAGGCACTGGAAACACCATATATTTT	CASSLGGGTGNTIYF
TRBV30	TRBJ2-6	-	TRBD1	TGTGCCTGGACGACGGGACAGGGGGCGCGAGGGGCCAACGTCCTGACTTTC	CAWTTGQGARGANVLTF
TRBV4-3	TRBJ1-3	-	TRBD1	TGCGCCAGCAGCCAAGCCCCTCAGGGGGCTGGAAACACCATATATTTT	CASSQAPQGAGNTIYF
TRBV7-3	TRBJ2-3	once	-	TGTGCCAGCAGCTTAACTGGGGGTAGCACAGATACGCAGTATTTT	CASSLTGGSTDTQYF
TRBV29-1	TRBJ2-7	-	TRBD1	TGCAGCGCGCACCTCTTGAGTACAGGGGGTAGATACGAGCAGTACTTC	CSAHLLSTGGRYEQYF
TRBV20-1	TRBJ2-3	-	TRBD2	TGCAGTGCTAGTCCGAGCGGGAGACCGACAGATACGCAGTATTTT	CSASPSGRPTDTQYF
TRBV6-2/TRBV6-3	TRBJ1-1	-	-	TGTGCCAGCAGTTACAAAGAATTCAACACTGAAGCTTTCTTT	CASSYKEFNTEAFF
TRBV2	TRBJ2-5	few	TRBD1	TGTGCCAGCTCCGGGACAGGGCAAGAGACCCAGTACTTC	CASSGTGQETQYF
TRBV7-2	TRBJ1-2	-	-	TGTGCCAGCAGCTCTTATGGGACCGTCGGAGGCTACACCTTC	CASSSYGTVGGYTF
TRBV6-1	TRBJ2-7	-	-	TGTGCCACAGGTGTTTGGGGACACGAGCAGTACTTC	CATGVWGHEQYF